The next 31 T cell receptor beta chains were all read from a single sample in a study of T cell repertoires in cytomegalovirus infection. TCRdb re-analysed the reads in MiXCR, keeping a single row per CDR3 protein. The sample lists approximately 260,000 distinct CDR3 sequences, around 15% occurring once. Sequenced sample: CD8+ T cells from PBMCs. All receptors derive from a human donor in good health (CMV status not recorded). Some clones in this sample may be carry-over from other donors' samples.

In its sample, this clonotype was seen many times. The chain recombines TRBV7-2 with TRBJ2-1, with 9 bases aligning to TRBD2. The V gene end was trimmed by 8 bases and the J gene end by 10 bases; junction bases not matched to a gene: 9. The CDR3 contains 13 residues. Germline V lookup: CDR1 SGHTA, CDR2 FQGNSA. The CDR3 nucleotides read TGTGCCAGCTCCGGGGCGGGGGGGCACGAGCAGTTCTTC. This encodes CASSGAGGHEQFF.

This rearrangement joins TRBV20-1 to TRBJ1-2, with D unresolved. This CDR3 spans 15 amino acids. Trimming cost V 1 base and J 2 bases, with 14 bases left between them. CDR1 and CDR2 (germline): DFQATT, SNEGSKA (reference sequence). The CDR3 DNA sequence: TGCAGTGCTAGAGCCCCAGATTATATGAACTATGGCTACACCTTC. Translated: CSARAPDYMNYGYTF.

This chain links TRBV29-1 with TRBJ1-1; D ambiguous. The germline V gene has CDR1 SQVTM and CDR2 ANQGSEA. The CDR3 loop spans 13 amino acids. V shed 4 bases and J shed 2 bases, with 11 bases lying between them. The CDR3 bases are TGCAGCGTTGGAAGGGAGGGTAACACTGAAGCTTTCTTT. It encodes CSVGREGNTEAFF.

In this sample, this clonotype turned up many times. The J gene is TRBJ2-7, the V gene TRBV11-1; TRBD1 is a possible D gene (5 bases). The CDR3 spans 13 residues. The V gene's germline CDR1 is SGHAT and CDR2 FQDESV (reference sequence). Trimming took 2 bases from V and 5 from J, leaving 10 bases between them. DNA of the CDR3: TGTGCCAGCAGCTTACAGACAGACGACGAGCAGTACTTC. Translating gives CASSLQTDDEQYF.

The chain joins TRBV11-1 to TRBJ2-4, with 7 bases matching TRBD1. Germline V gene data show CDR1 as SGHAT and CDR2 as FQDESV (reference sequence). J lost 5 bases, V lost 5 bases, and 15 bases had no gene match. This CDR3 comprises 17 residues. CDR3 nucleotides: TGTGCCAGCAGCGCACGTCCCGGGACAGAAAACGAAAACATTCAGTACTTC. This sequence encodes CASSARPGTENENIQYF.

This clonotype has just a few counts. The chain has TRBV7-2 and TRBJ1-2, with D maybe TRBD1 (5 bases). Germline V gene lookup returns CDR1 SGHTA and CDR2 FQGNSA. This CDR3 is 15 amino acids long. V lost 5 bases, J lost 0 bases, and 13 bases lay in between. CDR3 sequence: CASSPAGTANYGYTF. The CDR3 coding sequence is TGTGCCAGCAGCCCGGCCGGGACGGCTAACTATGGCTACACCTTC.

This clonotype was observed many times. CDR3 nucleotide sequence: TGTGCCAGCAGCTTAAGGGAGCCAAGCTCCTACAATGAGCAGTTCTTC. Translating it yields CASSLREPSSYNEQFF. The chain couples TRBV7-9 to TRBJ2-1; a weak D match, TRBD2 (5 bases). Germline-derived CDR1 and CDR2 are SEHNR and FQNEAQ (reference sequence). The ends were cut back, 2 bases at V and 0 bases at J, with 11 bases in the middle. The length of the CDR3 is 16 residues.

This clonotype was detected many times. This chain connects TRBV29-1 to TRBJ1-3, with 7 bases that match TRBD1. The CDR3 consists of 16 residues. The V gene end was trimmed by 3 bases and the J gene end by 4 bases; junction bases not matched to a gene: 12. Germline V gene sequence: CDR1 SQVTM, CDR2 ANQGSEA. The CDR3 nucleotides read TGCAGCGTTGAGAGGACAGGCTTCGGGGTGGGAAACACCATATATTTT. As protein: CSVERTGFGVGNTIYF.

This clonotype came up a few times. The chain couples TRBV7-9 to TRBJ2-3; no definite D call. Deletions cut 0 bases from V and 2 bases from J, with 12 bases between. Germline V gives CDR1 SEHNR, CDR2 FQNEAQ (reference sequence). The CDR3 contains 16 residues. The CDR3 spells CASSLADMVPTDTQYF. CDR3 DNA: TGTGCCAGCAGCTTAGCCGACATGGTACCCACAGATACGCAGTATTTT.

This clonotype occurred many times. The V and J genes are TRBV7-2 and TRBJ2-5, with no clear D. The germline gives CDR1 SGHTA, CDR2 FQGNSA. V lost 4 bases, J lost 1 base, and 13 bases lay in between. This CDR3 comprises 15 residues. CDR3 nucleotides: TGTGCCAGCAGCTCTCGGACGAGTTCCCAAGAGACCCAGTACTTC. This sequence encodes CASSSRTSSQETQYF. The complete variable domain, with remaining parts taken from reference TRBV7-2 and TRBJ2-5, reads GAGVSQSPSNKVTEKGKDVELRCDPISGHTALYWYRQSLGQGLEFLIYFQGNSAPDKSGLPSDRFSAERTGGSVSTLTIQRTQQEDSAVYLCASSSRTSSQETQYFGPGTRLLVL.

The chain recombines TRBV9 with TRBJ2-6; possibly TRBD2 for D (7 bases). The CDR3 is made up of 19 amino acids. The germline gives CDR1 SGDLS, CDR2 YYNGEE. V was trimmed by 3 bases and J by 0 bases, leaving 19 bases between them. The CDR3 protein is CASSGYHFGGHSGANVLTF. CDR3 coding DNA: TGTGCCAGCAGCGGTTACCACTTCGGGGGGCACTCTGGGGCCAACGTCCTGACTTTC.

The sample holds a few counts of this clonotype. This chain links TRBV28 with TRBJ2-7; 11 bases are a match to TRBD1. The CDR3 contains 17 residues. CDR1 is MDHEN and CDR2 is SYDVKM in the germline V gene. The junction had 10 bases not matched to a gene; V was cut back by 3 bases and J by 3 bases. In DNA, the CDR3 is TGTGCCAGCAGTTTTCAGGGACAGGGGGAAAGAGTCTACGAGCAGTACTTC. This gives the protein CASSFQGQGERVYEQYF.

This clonotype was seen ten or more times. This chain links TRBV12-3 or TRBV12-4 with TRBJ2-1; tentatively, D is TRBD2 (6 bases). The CDR3 extends over 15 amino acids. The V end lost 3 bases, the J end lost 0 bases, and 9 bases lay between the germline ends. The CDR3 sequence is CASSFRGGSYNEQFF. The CDR3 DNA reads as TGTGCCAGCAGTTTTCGGGGAGGCTCCTACAATGAGCAGTTCTTC.

The rearrangement uses TRBV15 and TRBJ2-1; possibly TRBD2 for D (5 bases). V was shortened by 2 bases and J by 0 bases, with 8 bases between the two germline ends. This CDR3 has 15 residues. CDR1 and CDR2 (germline): LNHNV, YYDKDF (reference sequence). The CDR3: CATSRQRSSYNEQFF. The CDR3 region has the DNA TGTGCCACCAGCAGACAGCGGAGCTCCTACAATGAGCAGTTCTTC.

At least ten counts were recorded for this clonotype. The CDR3 DNA follows: TGTGCCAGCAGTGAAGAGCCGGGACTAGCGGGGGCCACATACAATGAGCAGTTCTTC. Protein sequence: CASSEEPGLAGATYNEQFF. The J gene is TRBJ2-1, the V gene TRBV6-1; 14 positions match TRBD2. The CDR3 is made up of 19 amino acids. Germline values: CDR1 MNHNS, CDR2 SASEGT. Trimming took 1 base from V and 4 from J; bases not matched to a gene: 9.

This clonotype was observed a handful of times. The V gene is TRBV27, the J gene TRBJ2-7, with 9 bases matching TRBD1. Germline V gene data show CDR1 as MNHEY and CDR2 as SMNVEV (reference sequence). Trimming removed 7 bases from V and 0 bases from J; junction bases left unmatched: 4. This CDR3 comprises 14 residues. CDR3 sequence: CASKTGGLSYEQYF. CDR3 nucleotides: TGTGCCAGCAAAACAGGGGGCCTCTCCTACGAGCAGTACTTC.

The chain has TRBV19 and TRBJ2-1; either TRBD1 or TRBD2 may supply D (6 bases each). The CDR3 totals 15 residues. V lost 6 bases and J lost 3, with 15 bases in between. The V gene's germline CDR1 is LNHDA and CDR2 SQIVND (reference sequence). CDR3 in DNA: TGTGCCAGTAGCGGGGGAGAGGGGGTCTACAATGAGCAGTTCTTC. Amino acid sequence: CASSGGEGVYNEQFF.

The chain recombines TRBV29-1 with TRBJ2-6; D not certain. Germline values: CDR1 SQVTM, CDR2 ANQGSEA. This CDR3 contains 14 residues. V lost 2 bases and J 1 base, leaving 6 bases between the germline ends. CDR3 residues: CSVESGSGANVLTF. CDR3 DNA: TGCAGCGTTGAATCCGGTTCTGGGGCCAACGTCCTGACTTTC.

This clonotype was seen only once. The chain links TRBV14 to TRBJ1-1, with D unclear. The CDR3 length is 15 residues. V was trimmed by 5 bases and J by 1 base, leaving 14 bases between them. Per the germline V gene, CDR1 is SGHDN and CDR2 is FVKESK. The CDR3 DNA reads TGTGCCAGCAGCGTTCGTGGGTGGTCGAACACTGAAGCTTTCTTT. It specifies CASSVRGWSNTEAFF.

The chain has TRBV4-1 and TRBJ2-5; the D gene is possibly TRBD1 (6 bases). Germline lookup yields CDR1 MGHRA and CDR2 YSYEKL. V dropped 0 bases and J dropped 5 bases, with 10 bases sitting between them. The CDR3 consists of 14 residues. Here the CDR3 reads CASSQDPRGETQYF. DNA of the CDR3: TGCGCCAGCAGCCAAGATCCTAGGGGGGAGACCCAGTACTTC.

This clonotype was detected only a few times. The chain couples TRBV12-3 or TRBV12-4 to TRBJ2-5; 7 bases match TRBD1. V dropped 2 bases and J dropped 0; count of bases not matched to a gene: 9. The CDR3 loop spans 17 amino acids. The CDR3 DNA follows: TGTGCCAGCAGTTTAATCTCCGACAGGGCCAACCAAGAGACCCAGTACTTC. Protein product: CASSLISDRANQETQYF.

This rearrangement joins TRBV11-2 to TRBJ2-7; D remains unclear. Germline V gives CDR1 SGHAT, CDR2 FQNNGV. There are 16 residues in the CDR3. V lost 0 bases to trimming and J lost 3 bases, with 15 bases between them. The CDR3 loop is CASSLDQRAFIYEQYF. The CDR3 region has the DNA TGTGCCAGCAGCTTAGATCAAAGGGCGTTTATCTACGAGCAGTACTTC.

This clonotype was seen a few times. V usage is TRBV28 and J usage is TRBJ2-7; perhaps TRBD1 as D (5 bases). V was cut by 3 bases and J by 6 bases, with 12 bases left in between. Germline-derived CDR1 and CDR2 are MDHEN and SYDVKM. The CDR3 runs to 13 residues. The CDR3 loop reads CASSFPDSGEQYF. CDR3 sequence (DNA): TGTGCCAGCAGTTTCCCCGACAGTGGCGAGCAGTACTTC.

Points on this clonotype: A much bigger clone sits one base away, suggesting this may be a read error. The genes are TRBV24-1 and TRBJ2-1; D perhaps matches TRBD2 (6 bases). CDR1 is KGHDR and CDR2 is SFDVKD in the germline V gene. The CDR3 is 13 residues long. V lost 5 bases to trimming and J lost 10 bases, with 14 bases between them. CDR3 sequence (DNA): TGTGCCACCAGTGTCCATAGCGGCCCCGAGCAGTTCTTC. It is translated as CATSVHSGPEQFF.

This clonotype was recorded many times. In nucleotides, the CDR3 is TGTGCCAGCAGCCGGTTAAAGGGGGCGCGAAGTGAAGCTTTCTTT. It yields the protein CASSRLKGARSEAFF. The gene calls are TRBV7-8 and TRBJ1-1; 7 bases agree with TRBD1. Germline V lookup: CDR1 SGHVS, CDR2 FQNEAQ. Trimming cost V 5 bases and J 7 bases; bases outside gene matches: 13. The CDR3 length is 15 residues.

The chain joins TRBV28 to TRBJ2-7; 8 nucleotides align to TRBD1. The J segment lost 0 bases and the V segment lost 4 bases, leaving 8 bases of the junction unmatched. Per germline, CDR1 MDHEN and CDR2 SYDVKM. This CDR3 is built from 16 residues. CDR3 sequence: CASSSSRDRSSYEQYF. The CDR3 bases are TGTGCCAGCAGTTCTTCCCGGGACAGGAGCTCCTACGAGCAGTACTTC. Full variable domain (rest looked up from reference TRBV28 and TRBJ2-7): DVKVTQSSRYLVKRTGEKVFLECVQDMDHENMFWYRQDPGLGLRLIYFSYDVKMKEKGDIPEGYSVSREKKERFSLILESASTNQTSMYLCASSSSRDRSSYEQYFGPGTRLTVT.

The sample holds many counts of this clonotype. The genes are TRBV12-3 or TRBV12-4 and TRBJ2-7, with D possibly TRBD1 on 6 matching bases. Trimming pared 6 bases from V and 5 bases from J, leaving 23 bases between. The CDR3 loop spans 16 amino acids. CDR3 sequence: CASSFGLTGSSNEQYF. The CDR3 DNA reads as TGTGCCAGCAGCTTCGGCCTTACAGGGAGTTCCAACGAGCAGTACTTC.

This clonotype turned up a few times. The chain has TRBV12-3 or TRBV12-4 and TRBJ2-1, with 9 bases fitting TRBD1. This CDR3 contains 14 residues. The ends lost 5 bases at V and 8 bases at J; junction bases unmatched: 7. CDR3 coding DNA: TGTGCCAGCAGTCCCGGGACAGGGTTCGATGAGCAGTTCTTC. Encoded protein: CASSPGTGFDEQFF.

This clonotype was picked up a small number of times. The gene calls are TRBV5-1 and TRBJ1-5; the D gene is possibly TRBD1 (5 bases). From germline, CDR1 is SGHRS and CDR2 YFSETQ. The V end was cut by 4 bases, the J end by 0 bases, with 20 bases between. The CDR3 runs to 18 residues. CDR3 in amino acids: CASSPLGVVQGSNQPQHF. In nucleotides, the CDR3 is TGCGCCAGCAGCCCCCTGGGGGTAGTTCAAGGTAGCAATCAGCCCCAGCATTTT.

At least ten counts were recorded for this clonotype. The V gene is TRBV12-3 or TRBV12-4, the J gene TRBJ2-1; 11 bases match TRBD1. The trim removed 1 base at V and 8 bases at J, leaving 1 base unmatched. The CDR3 consists of 14 residues. CDR3 DNA: TGTGCCAGCAGTTTAGGGGGACAGGGGGATGAGCAGTTCTTC. This sequence encodes CASSLGGQGDEQFF.

This clonotype was seen a few times. The gene calls are TRBV7-2 and TRBJ2-5, with D hard to call. The V end lost 4 bases, the J end lost 5 bases, and 14 bases lay between the germline ends. Germline CDR1 is SGHTA and CDR2 is FQGNSA. This CDR3 comprises 14 residues. CDR3 nucleotides: TGTGCCAGCAGCTCCCCGGCGGTGGGTGAGACCCAGTACTTC. Protein: CASSSPAVGETQYF.